This T cell receptor (beta chain) was profiled in a study of Ad26.COV2.S vaccination and SARS-CoV-2 variants. As for the study in general: By the intramuscular route, Ad26.COV2.S was given once, or twice 56 days apart.

The treatment denotes: 15 to 20 received Ad26.COV2.S at low or high dose, single or two shots; about 5 received placebo; per-sample allocation not given. Sampling occurred on day 63 after the first vaccine or placebo injection. Wuhan-strain SARS-CoV-2 spike was expressed by the Ad26 vector that made up the vaccine. Assay used: immunoSEQ multiplex PCR; TCRdb lists only in-frame clones, some missing. The profile shows around 450,000 clones, around 91% of them singletons. The CDR3 runs 19 residues. Unmatched junction bases numbered 18, after V lost 5 bases and J lost 7 bases. Germline CDR1 is SGHDN and CDR2 is FVKESK. Notes on this clone: Its antigen is as yet unknown.

Study-wide points: Recipients of vaccine and of placebo showed similar breadth of their non-spike TCR repertoires.

The V call is TRBV14, the J call TRBJ1-6, with 9 bases fitting TRBD1. The sequenced sample was peripheral blood, obtained in a trial of Ad26.COV2.S vaccine versus placebo. The receptor was derived from a person between 18 and 59 years old who received the Ad26.COV2.S COVID-19 vaccine or a placebo. The CDR3 region has the DNA TGTGCCAGCAGCTATAGTCCCGGGACAGGGATCCATGGGAATTCACCCCTCCACTTT. This sequence encodes CASSYSPGTGIHGNSPLHF.